The 14 T cell receptor beta chains below come from one sample, sequenced in a study of CD8+ T cells in alopecia areata. Extraction and reverse transcription of RNA yielded cDNA as the sequencing template. The repertoire was sequenced with immunoSEQ multiplex PCR; TCRdb's copy has only in-frame clones and lacks some. This sample includes 250,000 or so clones with no singletons; its ten biggest clones take up 0.9% to 1.5%. The pooled cutaneous lymph node cells were sorted using several markers (CD4, CD8alpha, NKG2D, NKG2ACE and others). The specimen sequenced was CD4+ T cells sorted from a lymph node. These receptors all come from a C3H/HeJ mouse with alopecia areata. The MHC haplotype recorded for the strain is H2-k.

In its sample, this clone was seen a few times. Mouse germline and gene names are used. The read is 4 residues too short to cover the CDR3 end, so that end is filled in from the germline J gene. V usage is TRBV13-1 and J usage is TRBJ1-1; D unclear. Germline values: CDR1 NSHNY, CDR2 SYGAGN. This CDR3 is 16 amino acids long. V was shortened by 0 bases and J by 0 bases, with 12 bases between the two germline ends. The CDR3 loop reads CASSDAARNANTEVFF. The CDR3 bases that were read are TGTGCCAGCAGTGATGCCGCCAGAAATGCAAACACA.

Comments on this clone: Any gene name here is a mouse gene name. Sequencing ends 4 residues short of the CDR3 end; the germline J gene provides the rest. V gene TRBV1 combines with J gene TRBJ2-3; unclear D gene. Trimming shortened V by 0 bases and J by 0 bases, and 10 bases separated the two germline ends. CDR1 and CDR2 (germline): NSQYPW, LRSPGD (reference sequence). The CDR3 loop spans 16 amino acids. The part of the CDR3 DNA that was read is TGCACCTGCAGTGCAGACAACACAAATAGTGCAGAA. It yields the protein CTCSADNTNSAE. The full CDR3 protein is CTCSADNTNSAETLYF. The full variable domain, completed using reference TRBV1 and TRBJ2-3, is VTLLEQNPRWRLVPRGQAVNLRCILKNSQYPWMSWYQQDLQKQLQWLFTLRSPGDKEVKSLPGADYLATRVTDTELRLQVANMSQGRTLYCTCSADNTNSAETLYFGSGTRLTVL.

For this clone: The genes are named according to mouse. With the read ending 4 residues before the CDR3 end, the germline J gene is used to fill in that end. V gene TRBV31 combines with J gene TRBJ2-2; the match to TRBD2 covers 9 bases. Germline CDR1 GKSSPN, CDR2 SITVG. V trimming: 4 bases; J trimming: 3 bases; junction bases outside the gene matches: 6. This CDR3 has 15 residues. CDR3 sequence reads: CAWNWGGADTGQLYF. CDR3 DNA (partial): TGTGCCTGGAATTGGGGGGGCGCGGACACCGGG.

This clone was seen only a few times. Gene labels here are mouse ones. The CDR3 is cut off 4 residues early in the read; its end comes from the germline J gene. The chain joins TRBV19 to TRBJ2-1, with 7 bases fitting TRBD2. The J segment lost 0 bases and the V segment lost 5 bases, leaving 5 bases of the junction unmatched. The germline CDR1 and CDR2 sequences are FNHDT and SITEND (reference sequence). The CDR3 totals 15 residues. Here the CDR3 reads CASSPGLINYAEQFF. Incomplete CDR3 DNA: TGTGCCAGCAGCCCGGGACTGATTAACTATGCT.

About this clone: Gene names and germline match the mouse. The read ends 4 residues early relative to the CDR3; the germline J gene fills the gap. This chain connects TRBV1 to TRBJ2-3; 10 nucleotides agree with TRBD2. The CDR3 loop spans 16 amino acids. Germline values: CDR1 NSQYPW, CDR2 LRSPGD (reference sequence). V dropped 4 bases and J dropped 0; count of bases not matched to a gene: 4. The CDR3 reads CTCSGLGGHSAETLYF. Partial CDR3 DNA: TGCACCTGCAGTGGACTGGGGGGCCATAGTGCAGAA.

This clone was observed a few times. Genes and germline are mouse. The read halts 4 residues ahead of the CDR3 end, with the missing end drawn from the germline J gene. The V call is TRBV13-3, the J call TRBJ2-7, with a tentative D call TRBD1 (5 bases). This CDR3 is built from 11 residues. The V gene's germline CDR1 is NNHDY and CDR2 SYVADS. The CDR3: CASSRVDEQYF. CDR3 DNA, as far as it was read: TGTGCCAGCAGCAGGGTGGAT.

About this clone: The genes and germline here are from mouse. The read stops 4 residues short of the end of the CDR3; the missing end is completed from the germline J gene. Within the sample, other DNA sequences also encode this same CDR3. The J gene is TRBJ1-1, the V gene TRBV13-3, with 9 bases aligning to TRBD1. The CDR3 contains 14 residues. Trimming at V came to 5 bases and at J to 2 bases, leaving 4 bases not matched to a gene. The V gene's germline CDR1 is NNHDY and CDR2 SYVADS. The sequenced CDR3 bases are TGTGCCAGCAGGAGGGACAGGGCTAACACA. The encoded protein is CASRRDRANT. The entire CDR3 protein is CASRRDRANTEVFF.

This clone was counted a few times. Gene names are the mouse ones. The read ends 4 residues before the CDR3 terminus; that terminus is restored from the germline J gene. The chain couples TRBV5 to TRBJ2-1; 9 bases are a match to TRBD1. The CDR3 has 15 amino acids. Germline loops: CDR1 LGHNA, CDR2 YNLKQL (reference sequence). Unmatched junction bases numbered 4, after V lost 1 base and J lost 6 bases. The CDR3 reads CASSQVGTGIAEQFF. The covered CDR3 bases are TGTGCCAGCAGCCAAGTCGGGACAGGGATTGCT.

Worth noting for this clone: Gene names and germline match the mouse. The CDR3 extends 4 residues past the end of the read, so its final part is completed from the germline J gene. The chain couples TRBV19 to TRBJ2-2; 7 nucleotides align to TRBD1. This CDR3 spans 15 amino acids. V dropped 3 bases and J dropped 4; count of bases not matched to a gene: 6. Germline V CDR1 and CDR2: FNHDT, SITEND (reference sequence). This chain's CDR3 is CASSKGTAGTGQLYF. The covered CDR3 bases are TGTGCCAGCAGTAAAGGGACAGCGGGCACCGGG.

To note about this clone: Genes here carry mouse names. The read stops 4 residues short of the end of the CDR3; the missing end is completed from the germline J gene. The sample holds other DNA sequences that translate to the same CDR3. The genes are TRBV19 and TRBJ2-3; a possible D gene is TRBD1 (6 bases). CDR1 is FNHDT, CDR2 SITEND, per germline (reference sequence). The CDR3 spans 15 residues. V was trimmed by 2 bases and J by 0 bases, leaving 10 bases between them. CDR3 residues: CASSIPGASAETLYF. Incomplete CDR3 DNA: TGTGCCAGCAGTATCCCAGGGGCTAGTGCAGAA.

Concerning this clone: These gene names are mouse names. The CDR3 end is not reached by the read, which stops 4 residues before it; the germline J gene fills it in. This sequence joins TRBV3 and TRBJ2-5; D is unresolved. The CDR3 runs to 14 residues. The germline CDR1 and CDR2 sequences are SNHLY and FYNGKV (reference sequence). Deletions cut 3 bases from V and 0 bases from J, with 7 bases between. CDR3 bases read: TGTGCCAGCAGCTTTAAGGGTAACCAAGAC. Protein: CASSFKGNQD. The entire CDR3 reads CASSFKGNQDTQYF.

As to this clone: Gene names denote mouse genes. The missing CDR3 end, 4 residues past where the read stops, is filled in from the germline J gene. V is TRBV13-1 and J is TRBJ1-2, with 8 bases lining up with TRBD1. Trimming removed 5 bases from V and 0 bases from J; junction bases left unmatched: 3. The germline CDR1 and CDR2 sequences are NSHNY and SYGAGN. CDR3 length: 14 residues. The sequenced part of the CDR3 DNA is TGTGCCAGCAGGATGGGACAGGCAAACTCC. This codes for CASRMGQANS. The CDR3 reads in full as CASRMGQANSDYTF.

With respect to this clone: Mouse germline and gene names are used. Other DNA variants within this sample encode the same CDR3. This chain's CDR3 is CASSDRGQGGAEQFF. The CDR3 bases that were read are TGTGCCAGCAGTGATAGGGGACAGGGTGGGGCT. The rearrangement links TRBV13-1 to TRBJ2-1; 9 bases match TRBD1. The CDR3 end is not reached by the read, which stops 4 residues before it; the germline J gene fills it in. The CDR3 runs 15 residues. The germline V gene encodes CDR1 NSHNY and CDR2 SYGAGN.

This clone has only a few counts. Germline and genes here are mouse. The DNA ends 4 residues before the CDR3 does, and the rest of the CDR3 is filled in from the germline J gene. This chain joins TRBV14 and TRBJ2-7; possible D gene TRBD1, 5 bases. The CDR3 runs to 14 residues. Germline assignment: CDR1 SGHDT and CDR2 FRDEAV. The DNA read from the CDR3 is TGTGCCAGCAATCCCCTGTCAGGGCGTTAT. This sequence encodes CASNPLSGRY. The full CDR3 reads CASNPLSGRYEQYF.